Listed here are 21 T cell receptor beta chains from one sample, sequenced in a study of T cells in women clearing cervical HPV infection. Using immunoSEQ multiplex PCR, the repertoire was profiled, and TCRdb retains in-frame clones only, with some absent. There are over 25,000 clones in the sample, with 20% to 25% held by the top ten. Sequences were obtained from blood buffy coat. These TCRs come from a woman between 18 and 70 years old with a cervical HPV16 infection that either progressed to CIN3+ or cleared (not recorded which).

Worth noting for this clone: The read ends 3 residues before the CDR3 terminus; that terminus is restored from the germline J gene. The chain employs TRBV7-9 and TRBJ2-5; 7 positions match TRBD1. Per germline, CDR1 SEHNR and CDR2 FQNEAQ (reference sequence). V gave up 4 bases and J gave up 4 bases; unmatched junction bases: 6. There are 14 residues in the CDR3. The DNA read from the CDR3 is TGTGCCAGCAGCTATAAGGGGGCGGGAGAGACC. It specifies CASSYKGAGET. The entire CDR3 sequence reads CASSYKGAGETQYF.

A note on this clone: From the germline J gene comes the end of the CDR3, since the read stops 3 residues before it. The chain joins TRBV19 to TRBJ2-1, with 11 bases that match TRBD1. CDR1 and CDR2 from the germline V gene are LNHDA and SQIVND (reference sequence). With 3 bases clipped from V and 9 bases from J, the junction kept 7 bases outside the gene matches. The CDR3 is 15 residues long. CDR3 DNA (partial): TGTGCCAGTAGTATGCGGGACAGGGGGAACTCTGAG. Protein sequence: CASSMRDRGNSE. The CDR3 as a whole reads CASSMRDRGNSEQFF.

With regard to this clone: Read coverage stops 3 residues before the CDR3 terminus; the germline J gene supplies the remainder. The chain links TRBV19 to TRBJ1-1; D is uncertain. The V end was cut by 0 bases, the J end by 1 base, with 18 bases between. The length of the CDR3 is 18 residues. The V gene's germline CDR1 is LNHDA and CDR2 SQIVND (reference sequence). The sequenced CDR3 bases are TGTGCCAGTAGTATAGATCATCGCTTTGGGTCGGGGAACACTGAA. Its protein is CASSIDHRFGSGNTE. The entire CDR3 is CASSIDHRFGSGNTEAFF.

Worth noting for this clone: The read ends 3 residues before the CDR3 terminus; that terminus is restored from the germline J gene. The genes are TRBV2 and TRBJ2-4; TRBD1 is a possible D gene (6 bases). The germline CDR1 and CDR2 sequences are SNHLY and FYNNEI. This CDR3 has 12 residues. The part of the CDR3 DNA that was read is TGTGCCAGCAGCCCACAGGGCCAGCGT. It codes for CASSPQGQR. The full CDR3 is CASSPQGQRQYF. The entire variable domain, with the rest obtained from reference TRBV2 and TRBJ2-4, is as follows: EPEVTQTPSHQVTQMGQEVILRCVPISNHLYFYWYRQILGQKVEFLVSFYNNEISEKSEIFDDQFSVERPDGSNFTLKIRSTKLEDSAMYFCASSPQGQRQYFGAGTRLSVL.

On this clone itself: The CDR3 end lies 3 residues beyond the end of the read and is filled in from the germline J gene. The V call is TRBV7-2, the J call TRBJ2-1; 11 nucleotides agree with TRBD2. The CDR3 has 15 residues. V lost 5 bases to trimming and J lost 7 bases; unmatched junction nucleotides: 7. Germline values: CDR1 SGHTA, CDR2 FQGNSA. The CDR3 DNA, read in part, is TGTGCCAGCAGCCAAACTAGCGGGAGTTGGAATGAG. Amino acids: CASSQTSGSWNE. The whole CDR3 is CASSQTSGSWNEQFF.

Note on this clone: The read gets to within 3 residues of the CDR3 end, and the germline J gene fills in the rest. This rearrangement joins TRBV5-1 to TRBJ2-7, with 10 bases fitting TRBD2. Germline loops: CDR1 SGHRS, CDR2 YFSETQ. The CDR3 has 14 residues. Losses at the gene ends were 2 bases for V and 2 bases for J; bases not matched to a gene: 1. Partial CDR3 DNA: TGCGCCAGCAGCTTAAGCGGGAGGGCCTACGAG. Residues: CASSLSGRAYE. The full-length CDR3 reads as CASSLSGRAYEQYF.

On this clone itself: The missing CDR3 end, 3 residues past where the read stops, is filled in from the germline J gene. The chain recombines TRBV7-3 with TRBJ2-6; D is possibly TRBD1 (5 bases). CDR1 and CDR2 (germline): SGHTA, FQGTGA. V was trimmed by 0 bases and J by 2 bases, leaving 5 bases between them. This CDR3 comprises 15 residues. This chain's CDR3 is CASSLTRAGANVLTF. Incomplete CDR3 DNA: TGTGCCAGCAGCTTAACCAGGGCTGGGGCCAACGTC. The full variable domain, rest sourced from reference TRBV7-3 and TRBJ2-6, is GAGVSQTPSNKVTEKGKYVELRCDPISGHTALYWYRQSLGQGPEFLIYFQGTGAADDSGLPNDRFFAVRPEGSVSTLKIQRTERGDSAVYLCASSLTRAGANVLTFGAGSRLTVL.

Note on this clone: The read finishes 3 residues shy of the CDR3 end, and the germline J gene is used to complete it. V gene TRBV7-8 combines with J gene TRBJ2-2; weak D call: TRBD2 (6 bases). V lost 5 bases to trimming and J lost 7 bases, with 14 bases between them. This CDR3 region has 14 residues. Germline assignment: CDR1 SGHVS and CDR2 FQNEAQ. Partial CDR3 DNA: TGTGCCAGCAGCCCGAGACTAGTTAACGGGGAG. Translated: CASSPRLVNGE. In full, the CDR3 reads CASSPRLVNGELFF.

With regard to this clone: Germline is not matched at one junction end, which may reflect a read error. The CDR3 reads CTSSFQTGNGYTF. The part of the CDR3 DNA that was read is TGTACCAGCAGCTTCCAGACAGGGAATGGC. This sequence joins TRBV12-3 or TRBV12-4 and TRBJ1-2; TRBD1 matches at 7 bases. The sequence runs out 3 residues before the end of the CDR3; the remainder is reconstructed from the germline J gene. The CDR3 extends over 13 amino acids.

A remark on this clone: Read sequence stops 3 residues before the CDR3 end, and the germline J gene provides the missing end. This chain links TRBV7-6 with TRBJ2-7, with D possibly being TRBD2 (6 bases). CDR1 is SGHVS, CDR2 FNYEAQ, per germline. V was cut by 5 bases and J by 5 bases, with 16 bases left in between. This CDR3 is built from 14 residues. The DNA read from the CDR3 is TGTGCCAGCAGCCGGGGACTCCCGCCCCACGAG. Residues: CASSRGLPPHE. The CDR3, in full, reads CASSRGLPPHEQYF.

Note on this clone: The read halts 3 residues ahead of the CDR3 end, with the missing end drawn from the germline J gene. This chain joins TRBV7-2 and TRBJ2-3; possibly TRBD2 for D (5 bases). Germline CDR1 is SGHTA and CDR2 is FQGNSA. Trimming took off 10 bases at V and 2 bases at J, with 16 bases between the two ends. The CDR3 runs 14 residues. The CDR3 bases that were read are TGTGCCACCCGGCTAGAACTAGACACAGATACG. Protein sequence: CATRLELDTDT. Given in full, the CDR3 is CATRLELDTDTQYF.

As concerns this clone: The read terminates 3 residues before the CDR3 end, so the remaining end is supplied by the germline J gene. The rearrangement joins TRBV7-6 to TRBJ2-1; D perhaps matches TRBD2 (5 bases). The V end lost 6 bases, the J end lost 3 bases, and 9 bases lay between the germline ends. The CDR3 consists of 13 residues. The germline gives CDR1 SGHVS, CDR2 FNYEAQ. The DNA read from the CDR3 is TGTGCCAGCAGTGGACTCTTCTACAATGAG. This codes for CASSGLFYNE. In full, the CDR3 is CASSGLFYNEQFF.

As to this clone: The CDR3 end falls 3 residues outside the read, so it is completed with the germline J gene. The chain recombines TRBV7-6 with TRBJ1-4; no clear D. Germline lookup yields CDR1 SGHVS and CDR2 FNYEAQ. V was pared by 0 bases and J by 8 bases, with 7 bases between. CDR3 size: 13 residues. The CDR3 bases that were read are TGTGCCAGCAGCTTAGCTGCGGGGGAAAAA. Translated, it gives CASSLAAGEK. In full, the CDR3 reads CASSLAAGEKLFF.

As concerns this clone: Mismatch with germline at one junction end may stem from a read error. CDR3 protein: CASSIKSQVYGSTIYF. The part of the CDR3 DNA that was read is TGTGCCAGTAGTATAAAATCCCAGGTTTATGGAAGCACC. The chain recombines TRBV19 with TRBJ1-3; D ambiguous. The CDR3 end lies 3 residues beyond the end of the read and is filled in from the germline J gene. CDR3 length: 16 amino acids. The germline gives CDR1 LNHDA, CDR2 SQIVND (reference sequence).

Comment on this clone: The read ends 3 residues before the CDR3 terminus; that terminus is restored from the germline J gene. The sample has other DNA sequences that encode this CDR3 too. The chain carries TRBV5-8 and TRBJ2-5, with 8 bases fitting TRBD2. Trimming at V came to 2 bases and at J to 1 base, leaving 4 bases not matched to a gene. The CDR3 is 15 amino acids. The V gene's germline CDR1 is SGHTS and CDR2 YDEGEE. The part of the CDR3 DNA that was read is TGTGCCAGCAGCTTAGGCGGGAGGACCCAAGAGACC. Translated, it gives CASSLGGRTQET. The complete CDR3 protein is CASSLGGRTQETQYF.

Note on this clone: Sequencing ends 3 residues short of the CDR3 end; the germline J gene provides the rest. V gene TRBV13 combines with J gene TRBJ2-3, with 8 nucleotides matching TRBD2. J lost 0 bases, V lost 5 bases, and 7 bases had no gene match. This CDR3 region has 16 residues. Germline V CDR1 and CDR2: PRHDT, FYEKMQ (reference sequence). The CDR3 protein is CASSELADKSTDTQYF. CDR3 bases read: TGTGCCAGCAGCGAACTAGCGGACAAAAGCACAGATACG.

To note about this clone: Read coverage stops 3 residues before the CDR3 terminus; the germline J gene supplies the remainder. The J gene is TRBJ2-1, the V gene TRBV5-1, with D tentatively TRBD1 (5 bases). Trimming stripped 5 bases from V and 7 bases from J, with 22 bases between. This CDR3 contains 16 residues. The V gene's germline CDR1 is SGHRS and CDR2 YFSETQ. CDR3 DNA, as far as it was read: TGCGCCAGCAGGAGGCCAGGGTCAGCTTCTGGGAATGAG. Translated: CASRRPGSASGNE. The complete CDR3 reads CASRRPGSASGNEQFF.

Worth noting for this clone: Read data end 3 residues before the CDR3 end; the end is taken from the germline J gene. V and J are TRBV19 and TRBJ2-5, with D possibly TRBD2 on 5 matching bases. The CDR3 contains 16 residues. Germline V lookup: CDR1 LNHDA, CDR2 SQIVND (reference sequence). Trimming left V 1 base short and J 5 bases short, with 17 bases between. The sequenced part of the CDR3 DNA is TGTGCCAGTAGTATAGGTAGTTATGGAGGCGGTGAGACC. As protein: CASSIGSYGGGET. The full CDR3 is CASSIGSYGGGETQYF.

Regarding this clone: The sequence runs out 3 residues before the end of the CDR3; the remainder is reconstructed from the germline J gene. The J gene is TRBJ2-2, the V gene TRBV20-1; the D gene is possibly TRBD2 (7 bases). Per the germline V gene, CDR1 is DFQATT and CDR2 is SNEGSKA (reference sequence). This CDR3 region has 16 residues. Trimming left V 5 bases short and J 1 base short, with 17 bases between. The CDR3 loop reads CSAPPRGRENTGELFF. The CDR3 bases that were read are TGCAGTGCTCCGCCGCGGGGGCGGGAGAACACCGGGGAG.

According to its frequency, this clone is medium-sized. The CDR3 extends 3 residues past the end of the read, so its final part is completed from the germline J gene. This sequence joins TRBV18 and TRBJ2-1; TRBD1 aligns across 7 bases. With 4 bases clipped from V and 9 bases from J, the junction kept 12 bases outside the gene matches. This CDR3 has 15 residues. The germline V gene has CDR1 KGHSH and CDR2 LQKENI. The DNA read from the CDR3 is TGTGCCAGCTCACGACAGGGTAAGGGGTCGATTGAG. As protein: CASSRQGKGSIE. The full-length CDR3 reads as CASSRQGKGSIEQFF.

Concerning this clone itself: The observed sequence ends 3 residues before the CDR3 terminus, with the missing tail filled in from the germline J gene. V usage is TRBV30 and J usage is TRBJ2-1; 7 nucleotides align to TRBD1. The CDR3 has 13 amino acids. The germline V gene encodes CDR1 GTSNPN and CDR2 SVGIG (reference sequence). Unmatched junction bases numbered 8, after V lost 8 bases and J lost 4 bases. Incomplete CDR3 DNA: TGTGCCCGACCGGGACAGATATACAATGAG. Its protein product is CARPGQIYNE. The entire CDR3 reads CARPGQIYNEQFF.